This TCR beta chain comes out of a study of CXCR3-negative and CXCR3-positive naive CD8 T cells. The study made its TRB cDNA libraries by 5' RACE, adding UMI labels. No DNA is given; TCRdb re-called the 5' RACE reads and lists each CDR3 protein once. The sample's table shows over 100,000 distinct CDR3 sequences. Germline lookup yields CDR1 SQVTM and CDR2 ANQGSEA. This CDR3 spans 12 amino acids. Concerning this clonotype itself: Antigen specificity is unknown.

Study-wide results and caveats: Researchers reported similar TRBV-TRBJ usage in naive CXCR3-negative and CXCR3-positive cells, though memory differed. Researchers report that CXCR3-positive naive cells carry more hydrophobic TRB CDR3s than CXCR3-negative naive cells.

The TCR was taken from a human donor in good health. Some clones in this sample may be carry-over from other donors' samples. This sequence joins TRBV29-1 and TRBJ2-7; the TCRdb call, TRBD1, lacks DNA for checking. Input material: naive CXCR3+ CD8+ T cells from blood. Subset: CD45RO-CCR7+CD27+CD95- naive CD8+ T cells expressing CXCR3 (TNR3+). Here the CDR3 reads CSVVGGLYEQYF.